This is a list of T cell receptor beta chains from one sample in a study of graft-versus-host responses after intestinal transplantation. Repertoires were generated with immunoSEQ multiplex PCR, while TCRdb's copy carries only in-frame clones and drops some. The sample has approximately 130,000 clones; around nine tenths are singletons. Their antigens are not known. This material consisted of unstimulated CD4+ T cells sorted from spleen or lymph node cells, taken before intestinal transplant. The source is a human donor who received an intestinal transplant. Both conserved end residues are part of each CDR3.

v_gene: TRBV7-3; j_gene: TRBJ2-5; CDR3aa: CASSLGGRNQETQYF
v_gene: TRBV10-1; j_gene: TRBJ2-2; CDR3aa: CASSETFPGTGELFF
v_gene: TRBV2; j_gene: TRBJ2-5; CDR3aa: CASTTGTQETQYF
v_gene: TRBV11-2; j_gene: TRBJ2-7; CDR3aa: CASSLEGTVTYEQYF
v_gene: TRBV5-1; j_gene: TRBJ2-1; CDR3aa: CASSPLELSYNEQFF
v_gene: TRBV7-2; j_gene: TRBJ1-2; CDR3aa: CASSLDNQVPYTF
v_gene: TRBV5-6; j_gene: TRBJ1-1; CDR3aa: CASSREGSNTEAFF
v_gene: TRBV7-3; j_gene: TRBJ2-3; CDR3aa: CASSMGLAVPPDTQYF
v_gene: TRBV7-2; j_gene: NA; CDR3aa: CASSLALVVGYEQYF
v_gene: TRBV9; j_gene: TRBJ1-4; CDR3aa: CASSYGQGREKLFF
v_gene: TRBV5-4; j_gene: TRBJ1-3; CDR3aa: CASSPGSPGNTIYF
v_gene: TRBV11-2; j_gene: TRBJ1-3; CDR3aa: CASSPITSGNTIYF
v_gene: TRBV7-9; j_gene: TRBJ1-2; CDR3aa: CASSLGGRGDPGYTF
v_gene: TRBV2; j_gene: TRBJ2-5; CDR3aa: CASSEVQGLSETQYF
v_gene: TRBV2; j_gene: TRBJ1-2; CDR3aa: CASSDRINYGYTF
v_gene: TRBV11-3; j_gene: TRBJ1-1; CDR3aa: CASSLRGGSTEAFF
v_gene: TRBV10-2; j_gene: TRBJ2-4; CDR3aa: CASSGEDRLTKNIQYF
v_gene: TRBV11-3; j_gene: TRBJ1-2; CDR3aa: CASSLNRALSDYGYTF
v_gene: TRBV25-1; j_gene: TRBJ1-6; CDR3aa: CASSEYGTVSPLHF
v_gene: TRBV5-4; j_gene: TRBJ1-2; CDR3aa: CASSRGLPGYGYTF
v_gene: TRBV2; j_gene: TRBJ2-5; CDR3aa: CASSGRGGAGETQYF
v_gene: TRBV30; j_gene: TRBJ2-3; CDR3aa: CAWSKKERLWGGTDTQYF
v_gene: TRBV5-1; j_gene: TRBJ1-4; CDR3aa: CASSLQGFGEKLFF
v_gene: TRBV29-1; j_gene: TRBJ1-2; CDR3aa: CSVDSANYGYTF
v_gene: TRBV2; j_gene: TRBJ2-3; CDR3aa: CASSVGQGGTDTQYF
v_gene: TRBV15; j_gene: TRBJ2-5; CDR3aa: CATSRKTTGANQETQYF
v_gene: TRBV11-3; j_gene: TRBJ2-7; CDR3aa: CASCDRGCDYYEQYF
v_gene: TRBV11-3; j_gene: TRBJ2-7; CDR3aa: CASSFSTGTIYEQYF
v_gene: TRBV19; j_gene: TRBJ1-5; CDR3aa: CASSNTGVSNQPQHF
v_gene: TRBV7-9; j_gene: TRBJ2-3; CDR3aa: CASSPRLTDTQYF
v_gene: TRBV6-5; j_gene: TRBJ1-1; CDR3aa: CASSQMVGNTEAFF
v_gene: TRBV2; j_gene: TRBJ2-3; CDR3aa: CASSGVAGDPTDTQYF
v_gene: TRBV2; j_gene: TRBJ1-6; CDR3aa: CASSGQGNSPLHF
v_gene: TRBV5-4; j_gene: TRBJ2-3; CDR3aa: CATRDHPADTQYF
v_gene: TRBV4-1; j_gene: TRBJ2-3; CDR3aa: CASSGLAGGEDTQYF
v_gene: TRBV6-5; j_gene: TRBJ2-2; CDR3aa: CASSYSGLPNTGELFF
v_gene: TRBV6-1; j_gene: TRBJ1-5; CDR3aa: CASNRDRDQPQHF
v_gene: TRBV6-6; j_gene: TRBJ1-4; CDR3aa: CASTYTTGYNEKLFF
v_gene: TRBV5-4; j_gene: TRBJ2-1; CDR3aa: CASSPTAPSYNEQFF
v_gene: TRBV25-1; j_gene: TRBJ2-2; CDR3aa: CASSELAPRRGGELFF
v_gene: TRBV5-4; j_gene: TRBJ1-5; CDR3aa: CASSLGRGHQPQHF
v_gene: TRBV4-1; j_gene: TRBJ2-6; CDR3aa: CASSQGDGGSGANVLTF
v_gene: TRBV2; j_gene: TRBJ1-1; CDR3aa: CASSEKRTAEAFF
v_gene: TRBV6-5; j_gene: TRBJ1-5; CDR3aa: CASSYGVWEPQHF